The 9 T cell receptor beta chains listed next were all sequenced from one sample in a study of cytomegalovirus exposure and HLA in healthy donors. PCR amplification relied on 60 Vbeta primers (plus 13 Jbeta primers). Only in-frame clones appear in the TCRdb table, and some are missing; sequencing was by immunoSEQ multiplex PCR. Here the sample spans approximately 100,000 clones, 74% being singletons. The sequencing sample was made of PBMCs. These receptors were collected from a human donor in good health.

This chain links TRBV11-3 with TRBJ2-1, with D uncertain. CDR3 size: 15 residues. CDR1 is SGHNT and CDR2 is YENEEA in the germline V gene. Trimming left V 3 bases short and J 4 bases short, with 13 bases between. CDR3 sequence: CASSFDSGTYNEQFF. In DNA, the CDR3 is TGTGCCAGCAGCTTCGACTCCGGAACTTACAATGAGCAGTTCTTC.

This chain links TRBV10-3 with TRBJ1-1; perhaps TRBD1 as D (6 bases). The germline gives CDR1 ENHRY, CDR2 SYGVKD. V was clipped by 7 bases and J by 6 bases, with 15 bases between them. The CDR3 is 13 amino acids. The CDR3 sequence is CAITEARGAEAFF. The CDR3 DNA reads TGTGCCATCACCGAGGCCAGGGGTGCTGAAGCTTTCTTT.

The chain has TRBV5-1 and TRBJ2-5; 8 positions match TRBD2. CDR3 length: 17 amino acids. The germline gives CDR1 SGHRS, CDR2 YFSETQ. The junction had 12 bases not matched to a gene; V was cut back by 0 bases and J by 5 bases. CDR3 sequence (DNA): TGCGCCAGCAGCTTGGGTCCTGCGGGAGGCCGGGGGGAGACCCAGTACTTC. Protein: CASSLGPAGGRGETQYF.

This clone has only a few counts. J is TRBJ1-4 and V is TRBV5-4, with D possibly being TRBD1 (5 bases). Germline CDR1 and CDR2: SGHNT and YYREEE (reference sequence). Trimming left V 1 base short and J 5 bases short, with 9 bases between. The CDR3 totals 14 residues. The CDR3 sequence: CASSLSGGNEKLFF. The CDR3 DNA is TGTGCCAGCAGCTTGTCGGGGGGAAATGAAAAACTGTTTTTT.

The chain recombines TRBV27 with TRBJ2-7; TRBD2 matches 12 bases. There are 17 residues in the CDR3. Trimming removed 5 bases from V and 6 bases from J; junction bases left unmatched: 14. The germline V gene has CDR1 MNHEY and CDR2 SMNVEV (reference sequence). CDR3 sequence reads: CASSTNPLTSGRTEQYF. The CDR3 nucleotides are TGTGCCAGCAGTACCAATCCTCTTACTAGCGGGAGGACCGAGCAGTACTTC.

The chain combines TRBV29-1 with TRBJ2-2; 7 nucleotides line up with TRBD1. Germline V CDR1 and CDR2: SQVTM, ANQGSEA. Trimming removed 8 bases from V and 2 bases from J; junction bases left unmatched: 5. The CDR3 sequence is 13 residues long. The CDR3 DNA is TGCAGCCTAAGACAGGGTAACACCGGGGAGCTGTTTTTT. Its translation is CSLRQGNTGELFF.

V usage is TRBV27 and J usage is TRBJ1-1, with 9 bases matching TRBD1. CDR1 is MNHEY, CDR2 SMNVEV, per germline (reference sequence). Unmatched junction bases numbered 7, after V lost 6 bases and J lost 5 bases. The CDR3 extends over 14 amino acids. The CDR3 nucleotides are TGTGCCAGCAGAAACCACAGGGGGCGTACTGAAGCTTTCTTT. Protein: CASRNHRGRTEAFF.

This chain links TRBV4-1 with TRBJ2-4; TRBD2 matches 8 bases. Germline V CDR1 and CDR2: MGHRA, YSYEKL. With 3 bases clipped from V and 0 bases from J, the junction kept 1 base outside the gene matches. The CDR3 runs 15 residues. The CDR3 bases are TGCGCCAGCAGCCAGGCGGGGGGAGCCAAAAACATTCAGTACTTC. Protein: CASSQAGGAKNIQYF.

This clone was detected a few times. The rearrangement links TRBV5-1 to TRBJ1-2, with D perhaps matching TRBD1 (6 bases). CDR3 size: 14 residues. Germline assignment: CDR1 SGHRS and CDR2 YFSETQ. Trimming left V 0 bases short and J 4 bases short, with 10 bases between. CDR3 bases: TGCGCCAGCAGCTTGGAAGGACAGCTCTATGGCTACACCTTC. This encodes CASSLEGQLYGYTF.